What follows describes a single TCR beta chain. Its cognate antigen is unknown. CDR1 is MDHEN and CDR2 is SYDVKM in the germline V gene. CDR3 length equals 15 residues. The ends lost 3 bases at V and 8 bases at J; junction bases unmatched: 11. Amplified TCR beta CDR3 regions derived from RNA transcripts. Using the HTBI primer set, a first-round RT-PCR was run on the TCR CDR3. One entry per CDR3 protein, called by TCRdb with MiXCR from the multiplex PCR reads. The sample includes more than 300,000 distinct CDR3 sequences, approximately 18% of them seen just once. These data are taken from a study of T cells in Graves' hyperthyroidism and ophthalmopathy. Points from the study as a whole: The model identified upcoming ophthalmopathy a median approximately six months ahead of onset. Most expanded thyroid clonotypes above 0.001 recurred in blood.

The gene calls are TRBV28 and TRBJ2-3; 7 bases match TRBD2. Source material: blood. The sequence was collected from a woman aged 30 to 39 with Graves' hyperthyroidism that later progressed to Graves' ophthalmopathy. The CDR3 DNA reads as TGTGCCAGCAGTTTCGGTAATAACGGGAGGCTTACGCAGTATTTT. Amino acids: CASSFGNNGRLTQYF.